This entry is about one TCR beta chain. Authors' analysis steps: Nucleated cell number was recorded as an estimate derived from reference gene primer amplification. Measured with immunoSEQ multiplex PCR; TCRdb has only the in-frame clones, and not every one. The V and J calls and clone size are taken from that table; D and trimming were inferred from the DNA. The sample lists roughly 290,000 clones, over 75% occurring once. The sample originates from a study of blood T cell repertoires in COVID-19. Study-level information: Samples came from the United States, Italy and Spain, spanning acute and convalescent COVID-19. T cells, B-cell-depleted T cells, or PBMCs provided the cDNA or gDNA that served as material.

CDR3 length equals 15 residues. The germline V gene encodes CDR1 KGHDR and CDR2 SFDVKD. V was clipped by 0 bases and J by 4 bases, with 10 bases between them. The V and J genes are TRBV24-1 and TRBJ2-3, with D possibly being TRBD2 (7 bases). The sequence derives from an older woman with acute or convalescent COVID-19. Material: peripheral blood. CDR3 amino acids: CATSDLRGGPDTQYF. The CDR3 DNA reads as TGTGCCACCAGTGATTTGAGGGGGGGGCCAGATACGCAGTATTTT.